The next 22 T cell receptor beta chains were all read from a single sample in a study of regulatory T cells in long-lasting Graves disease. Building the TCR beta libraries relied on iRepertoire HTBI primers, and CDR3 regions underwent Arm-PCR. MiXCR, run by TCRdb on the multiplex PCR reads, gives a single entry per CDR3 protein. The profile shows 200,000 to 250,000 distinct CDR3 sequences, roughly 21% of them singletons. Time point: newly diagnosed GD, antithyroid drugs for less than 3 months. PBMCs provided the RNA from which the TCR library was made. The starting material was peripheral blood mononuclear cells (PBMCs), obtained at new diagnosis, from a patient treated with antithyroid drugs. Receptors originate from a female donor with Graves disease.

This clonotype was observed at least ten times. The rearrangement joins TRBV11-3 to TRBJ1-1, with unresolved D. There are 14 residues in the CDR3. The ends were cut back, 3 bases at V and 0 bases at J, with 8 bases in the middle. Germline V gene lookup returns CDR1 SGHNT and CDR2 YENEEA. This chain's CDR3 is CASSFGRMNTEAFF. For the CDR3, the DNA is TGTGCCAGCAGCTTCGGCAGGATGAACACTGAAGCTTTCTTT.

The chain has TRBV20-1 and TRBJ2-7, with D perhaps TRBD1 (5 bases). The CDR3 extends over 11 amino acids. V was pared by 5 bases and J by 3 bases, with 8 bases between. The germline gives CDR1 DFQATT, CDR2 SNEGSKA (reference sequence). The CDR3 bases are TGCAGTGCTGATGACAGCTACGAGCAGTACTTC. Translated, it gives CSADDSYEQYF.

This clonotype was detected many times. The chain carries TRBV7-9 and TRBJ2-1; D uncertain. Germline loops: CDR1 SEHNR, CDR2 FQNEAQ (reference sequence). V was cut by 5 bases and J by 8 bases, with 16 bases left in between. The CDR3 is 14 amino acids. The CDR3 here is CASSPGMGRYEQFF. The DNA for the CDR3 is TGTGCCAGCAGCCCCGGTATGGGTCGCTATGAGCAGTTCTTC.

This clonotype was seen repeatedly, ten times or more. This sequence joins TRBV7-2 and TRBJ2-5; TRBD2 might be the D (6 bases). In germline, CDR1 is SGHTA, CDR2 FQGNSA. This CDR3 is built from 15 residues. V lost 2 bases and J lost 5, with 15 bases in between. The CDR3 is CASSLLGGNEETQYF. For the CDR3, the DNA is TGTGCCAGCAGCTTATTAGGAGGGAACGAGGAGACCCAGTACTTC. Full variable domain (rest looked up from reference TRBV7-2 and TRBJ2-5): GAGVSQSPSNKVTEKGKDVELRCDPISGHTALYWYRQSLGQGLEFLIYFQGNSAPDKSGLPSDRFSAERTGGSVSTLTIQRTQQEDSAVYLCASSLLGGNEETQYFGPGTRLLVL.

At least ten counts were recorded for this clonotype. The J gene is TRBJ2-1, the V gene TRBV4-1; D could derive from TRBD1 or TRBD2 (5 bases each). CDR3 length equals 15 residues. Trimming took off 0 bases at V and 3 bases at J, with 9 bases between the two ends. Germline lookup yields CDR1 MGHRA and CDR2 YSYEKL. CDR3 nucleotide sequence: TGCGCCAGCAGCCAAGATGGGACGGTCTACAATGAGCAGTTCTTC. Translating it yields CASSQDGTVYNEQFF.

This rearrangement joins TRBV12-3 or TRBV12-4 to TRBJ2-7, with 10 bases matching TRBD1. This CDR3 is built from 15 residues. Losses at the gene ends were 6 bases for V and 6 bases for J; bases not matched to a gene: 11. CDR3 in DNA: TGTGCCAGCAGGAGGGGACAGGGGTATACCCGCGAGCAGTACTTC. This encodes CASRRGQGYTREQYF.

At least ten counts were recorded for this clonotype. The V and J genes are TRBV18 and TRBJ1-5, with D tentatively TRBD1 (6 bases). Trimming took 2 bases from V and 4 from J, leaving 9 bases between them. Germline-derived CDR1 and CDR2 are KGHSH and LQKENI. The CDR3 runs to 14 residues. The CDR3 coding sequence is TGTGCCAGCTCACCATTGCAGGGGAATCAGCCCCAGCATTTT. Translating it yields CASSPLQGNQPQHF.

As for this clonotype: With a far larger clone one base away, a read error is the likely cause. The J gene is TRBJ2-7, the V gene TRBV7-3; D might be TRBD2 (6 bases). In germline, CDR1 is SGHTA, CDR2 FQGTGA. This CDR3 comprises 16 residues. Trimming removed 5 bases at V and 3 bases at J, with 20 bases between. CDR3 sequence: CASSPSPPGLHYEQYF. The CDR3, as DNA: TGTGCCAGCAGCCCATCTCCCCCGGGACTTCACTACGAGCAGTACTTC. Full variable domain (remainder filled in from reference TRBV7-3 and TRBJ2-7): GAGVSQTPSNKVTEKGKYVELRCDPISGHTALYWYRQSLGQGPEFLIYFQGTGAADDSGLPNDRFFAVRPEGSVSTLKIQRTERGDSAVYLCASSPSPPGLHYEQYFGPGTRLTVT.

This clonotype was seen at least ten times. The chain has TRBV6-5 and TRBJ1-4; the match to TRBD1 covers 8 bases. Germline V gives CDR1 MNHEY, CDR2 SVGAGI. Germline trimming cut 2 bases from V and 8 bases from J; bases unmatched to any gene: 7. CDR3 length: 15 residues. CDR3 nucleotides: TGTGCCAGCAGTTACAGAGCCAGGGGGCTAGAAAAACTGTTTTTT. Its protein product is CASSYRARGLEKLFF.

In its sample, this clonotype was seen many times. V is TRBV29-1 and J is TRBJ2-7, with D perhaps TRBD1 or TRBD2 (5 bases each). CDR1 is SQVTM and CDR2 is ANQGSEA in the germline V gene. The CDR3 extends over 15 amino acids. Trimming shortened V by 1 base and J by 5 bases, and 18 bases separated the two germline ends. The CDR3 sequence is CSVEVEGPPNDEQYF. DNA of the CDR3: TGCAGCGTTGAAGTAGAGGGACCCCCGAACGACGAGCAGTACTTC.

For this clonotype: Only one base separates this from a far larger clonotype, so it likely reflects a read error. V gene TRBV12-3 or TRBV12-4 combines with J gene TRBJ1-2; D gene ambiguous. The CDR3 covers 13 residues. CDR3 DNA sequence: TGTGCCAGCAGCTTTGGCAGGAACTATGGCTGCACCTTC. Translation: CASSFGRNYGCTF.

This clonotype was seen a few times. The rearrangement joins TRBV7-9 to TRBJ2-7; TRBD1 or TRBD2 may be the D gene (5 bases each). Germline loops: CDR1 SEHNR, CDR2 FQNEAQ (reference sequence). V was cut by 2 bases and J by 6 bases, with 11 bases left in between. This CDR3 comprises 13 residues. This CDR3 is CASSLSTGTEQYF. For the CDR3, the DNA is TGTGCCAGCAGCTTATCTACTGGGACCGAGCAGTACTTC.

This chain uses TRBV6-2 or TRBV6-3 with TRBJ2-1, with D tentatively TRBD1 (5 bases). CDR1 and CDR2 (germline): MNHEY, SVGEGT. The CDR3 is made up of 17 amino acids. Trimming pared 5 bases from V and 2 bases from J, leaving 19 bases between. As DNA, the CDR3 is TGTGCCAGCAGTGCCCCGGGCCCAGGGTTCCCCTACAATGAGCAGTTCTTC. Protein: CASSAPGPGFPYNEQFF.

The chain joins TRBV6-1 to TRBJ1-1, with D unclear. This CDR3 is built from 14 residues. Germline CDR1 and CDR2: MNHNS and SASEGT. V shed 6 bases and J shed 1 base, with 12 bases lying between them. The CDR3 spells CASSNPGKNTEAFF. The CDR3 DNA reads TGTGCCAGCAGCAACCCTGGGAAGAACACTGAAGCTTTCTTT.

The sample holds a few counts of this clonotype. CDR3 coding DNA: TGTGCCAGCAGCCAAGAGTCGGGGGAGCAGTACTTC. This translates into CASSQESGEQYF. This rearrangement joins TRBV4-2 to TRBJ2-7, with a tentative D call TRBD2 (5 bases). V was cut by 0 bases and J by 7 bases, with 7 bases left in between. In germline, CDR1 is LGHNA, CDR2 YNFKEQ. CDR3 length equals 12 residues.

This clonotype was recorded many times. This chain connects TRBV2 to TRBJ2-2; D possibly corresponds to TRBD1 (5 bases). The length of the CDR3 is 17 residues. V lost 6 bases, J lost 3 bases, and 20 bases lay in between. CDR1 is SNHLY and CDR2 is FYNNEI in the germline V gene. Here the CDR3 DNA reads TGTGCCAGCAGCCCCCGTACCAGGGCCCTGGACACCGGGGAGCTGTTTTTT. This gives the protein CASSPRTRALDTGELFF.

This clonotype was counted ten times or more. CDR3 sequence: CASRGDRSSYNEQFF. The CDR3 DNA follows: TGTGCCAGCAGAGGGGACCGAAGCTCCTACAATGAGCAGTTCTTC. V gene TRBV3-1 combines with J gene TRBJ2-1; possibly TRBD1 or TRBD2 for D (5 bases each). The germline CDR1 and CDR2 sequences are LGHDT and YNNKEL (reference sequence). The CDR3 sequence is 15 residues long. Trimming stripped 6 bases from V and 0 bases from J, with 12 bases between.

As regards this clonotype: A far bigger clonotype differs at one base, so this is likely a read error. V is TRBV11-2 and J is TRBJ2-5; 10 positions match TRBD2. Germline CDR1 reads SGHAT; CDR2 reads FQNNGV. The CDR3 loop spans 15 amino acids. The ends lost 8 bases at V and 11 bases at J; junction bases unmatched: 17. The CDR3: CASGRSGGVLNEQYF. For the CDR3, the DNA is TGTGCCAGCGGGAGGAGCGGGGGGGTTCTAAATGAGCAGTACTTC.

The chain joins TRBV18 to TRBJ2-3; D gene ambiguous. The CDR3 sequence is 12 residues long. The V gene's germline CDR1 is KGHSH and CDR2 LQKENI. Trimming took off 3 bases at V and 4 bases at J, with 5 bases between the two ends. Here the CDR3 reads CASSPDADTQYF. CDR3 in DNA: TGTGCCAGCTCACCTGACGCAGATACGCAGTATTTT.

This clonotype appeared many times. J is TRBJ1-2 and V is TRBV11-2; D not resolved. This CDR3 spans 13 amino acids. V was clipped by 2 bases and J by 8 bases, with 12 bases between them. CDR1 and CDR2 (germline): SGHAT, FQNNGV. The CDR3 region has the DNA TGTGCCAGCAGCTTAATCGGCTGGGAGGGCTACACCTTC. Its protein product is CASSLIGWEGYTF.

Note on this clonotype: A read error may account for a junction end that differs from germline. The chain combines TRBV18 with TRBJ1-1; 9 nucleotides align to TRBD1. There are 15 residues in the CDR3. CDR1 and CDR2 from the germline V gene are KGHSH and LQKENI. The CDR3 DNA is TGTGCCAGCTCACCCGCGGACAGGGGTAACACTGAAGCTCTCTTT. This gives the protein CASSPADRGNTEALF.

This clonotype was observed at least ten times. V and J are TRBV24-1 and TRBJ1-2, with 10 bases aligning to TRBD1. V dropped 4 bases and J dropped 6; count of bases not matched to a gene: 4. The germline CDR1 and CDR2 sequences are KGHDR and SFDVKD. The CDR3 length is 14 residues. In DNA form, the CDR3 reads TGTGCCACCAGTGACCGGACAGGGGGGGATGGCTACACCTTC. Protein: CATSDRTGGDGYTF.